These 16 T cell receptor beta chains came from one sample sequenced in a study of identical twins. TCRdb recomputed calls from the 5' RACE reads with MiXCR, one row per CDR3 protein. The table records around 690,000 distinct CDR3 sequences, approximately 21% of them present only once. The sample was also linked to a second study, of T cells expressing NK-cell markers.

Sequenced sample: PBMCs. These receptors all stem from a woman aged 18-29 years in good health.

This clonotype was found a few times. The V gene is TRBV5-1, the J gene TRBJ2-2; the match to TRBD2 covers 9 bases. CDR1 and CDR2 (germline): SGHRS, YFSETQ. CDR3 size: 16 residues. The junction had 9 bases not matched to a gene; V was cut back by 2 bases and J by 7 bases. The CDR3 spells CASSFSAGGADGELFF. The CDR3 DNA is TGCGCCAGCAGCTTTAGTGCGGGAGGGGCCGACGGGGAGCTGTTTTTT.

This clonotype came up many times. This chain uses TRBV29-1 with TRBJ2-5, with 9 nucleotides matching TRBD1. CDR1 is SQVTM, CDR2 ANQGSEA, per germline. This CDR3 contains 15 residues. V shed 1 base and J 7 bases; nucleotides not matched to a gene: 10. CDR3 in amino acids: CSVEVPGQGSATQYF. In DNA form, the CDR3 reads TGCAGCGTTGAAGTGCCAGGACAGGGGTCAGCGACCCAGTACTTC.

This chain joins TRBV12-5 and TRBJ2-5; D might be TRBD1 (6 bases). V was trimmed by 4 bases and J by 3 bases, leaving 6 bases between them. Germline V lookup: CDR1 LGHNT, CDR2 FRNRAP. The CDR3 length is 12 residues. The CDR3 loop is CASGWTEETQYF. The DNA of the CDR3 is TGTGCTAGTGGTTGGACAGAAGAGACCCAGTACTTC.

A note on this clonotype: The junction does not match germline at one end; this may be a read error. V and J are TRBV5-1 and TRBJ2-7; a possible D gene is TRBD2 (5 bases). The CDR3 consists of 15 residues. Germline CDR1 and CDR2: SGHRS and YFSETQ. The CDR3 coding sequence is TGCGCCAGCAGTTTGGGGAGAGGATACGGCTACGAGCAGTACTTC. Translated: CASSLGRGYGYEQYF.

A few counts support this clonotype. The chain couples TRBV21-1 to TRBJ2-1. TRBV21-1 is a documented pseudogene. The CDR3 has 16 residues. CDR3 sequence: CASTLDTETAYNEQFF. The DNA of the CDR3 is TGTGCCAGCACCTTGGATACCGAAACAGCCTACAATGAGCAGTTCTTC.

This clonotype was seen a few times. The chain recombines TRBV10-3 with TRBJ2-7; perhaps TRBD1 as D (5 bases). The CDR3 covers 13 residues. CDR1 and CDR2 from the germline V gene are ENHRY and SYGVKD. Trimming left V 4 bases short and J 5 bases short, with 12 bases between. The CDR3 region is CAISAQGKDEQYF. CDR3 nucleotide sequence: TGTGCCATCAGTGCCCAGGGTAAGGACGAGCAGTACTTC.

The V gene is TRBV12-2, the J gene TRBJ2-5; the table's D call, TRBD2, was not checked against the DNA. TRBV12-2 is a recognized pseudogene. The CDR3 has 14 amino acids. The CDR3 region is CASRSPSVRETQYF. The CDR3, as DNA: TGTGCAAGTCGCTCCCCTAGCGTAAGGGAGACCCAGTACTTC.

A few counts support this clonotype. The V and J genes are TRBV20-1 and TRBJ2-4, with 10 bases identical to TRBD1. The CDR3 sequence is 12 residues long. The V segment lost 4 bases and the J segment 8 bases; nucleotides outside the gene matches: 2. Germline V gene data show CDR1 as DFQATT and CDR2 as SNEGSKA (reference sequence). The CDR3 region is CSAKGTGDIQYF. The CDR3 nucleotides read TGCAGTGCTAAAGGGACAGGGGACATTCAGTACTTC.

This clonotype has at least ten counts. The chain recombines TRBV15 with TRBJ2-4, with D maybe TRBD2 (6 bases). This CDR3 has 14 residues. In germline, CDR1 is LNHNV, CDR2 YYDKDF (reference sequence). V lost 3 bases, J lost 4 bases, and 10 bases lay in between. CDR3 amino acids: CATSSGSQKNIQYF. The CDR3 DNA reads TGTGCCACCAGCAGCGGGAGTCAGAAAAACATTCAGTACTTC. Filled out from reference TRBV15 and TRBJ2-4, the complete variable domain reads DAMVIQNPRYQVTQFGKPVTLSCSQTLNHNVMYWYQQKSSQAPKLLFHYYDKDFNNEADTPDNFQSRRPNTSFCFLDIRSPGLGDTAMYLCATSSGSQKNIQYFGAGTRLSVL.

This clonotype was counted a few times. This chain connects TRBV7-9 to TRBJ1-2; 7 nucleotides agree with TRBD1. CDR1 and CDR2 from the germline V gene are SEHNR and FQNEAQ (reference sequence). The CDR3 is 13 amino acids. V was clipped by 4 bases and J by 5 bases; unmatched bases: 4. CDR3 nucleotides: TGTGCCAGCAGCTGGACAGGAAAGTATGGCTACACCTTC. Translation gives CASSWTGKYGYTF.

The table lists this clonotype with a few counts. CDR3 sequence reads: CASSYNLRSARSETQYF. The DNA of the CDR3 is TGTGCCAGCAGTTACAACCTAAGGTCCGCGAGGTCGGAGACCCAGTACTTC. The V and J genes are TRBV6-5 and TRBJ2-5; D unclear. The ends were cut back, 2 bases at V and 5 bases at J, with 21 bases in the middle. The CDR3 covers 17 residues. Germline values: CDR1 MNHEY, CDR2 SVGAGI.

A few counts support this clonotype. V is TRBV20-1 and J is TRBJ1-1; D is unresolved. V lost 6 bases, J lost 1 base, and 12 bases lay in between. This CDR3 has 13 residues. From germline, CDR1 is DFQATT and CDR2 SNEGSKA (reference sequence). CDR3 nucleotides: TGCAGTGCAACTCTGACCGCGAACACTGAAGCTTTCTTT. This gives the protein CSATLTANTEAFF.

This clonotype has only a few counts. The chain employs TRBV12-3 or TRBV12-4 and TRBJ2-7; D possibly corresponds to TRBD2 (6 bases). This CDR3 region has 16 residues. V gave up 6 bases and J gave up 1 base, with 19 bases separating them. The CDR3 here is CASSPLLGTLSYEQYF. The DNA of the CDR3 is TGTGCCAGCAGCCCGCTCCTCGGGACTCTGTCCTACGAGCAGTACTTC.

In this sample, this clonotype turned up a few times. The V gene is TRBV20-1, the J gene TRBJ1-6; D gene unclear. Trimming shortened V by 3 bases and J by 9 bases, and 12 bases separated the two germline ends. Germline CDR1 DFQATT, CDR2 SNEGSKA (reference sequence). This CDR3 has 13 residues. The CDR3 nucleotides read TGCAGTGCTAGCTCCGGGGTGGGTTCACCCCTCCACTTT. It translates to CSASSGVGSPLHF.

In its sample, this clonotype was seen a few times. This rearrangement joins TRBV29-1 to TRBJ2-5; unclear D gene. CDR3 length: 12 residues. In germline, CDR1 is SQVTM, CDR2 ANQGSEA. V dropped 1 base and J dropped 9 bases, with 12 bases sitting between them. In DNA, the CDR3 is TGCAGCGTTGAAGTTGGTTCAGTATCCCAGTACTTC. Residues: CSVEVGSVSQYF.

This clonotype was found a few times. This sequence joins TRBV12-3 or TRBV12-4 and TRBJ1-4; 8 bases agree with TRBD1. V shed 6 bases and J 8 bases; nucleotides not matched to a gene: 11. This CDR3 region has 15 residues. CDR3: CASSLTGGVEEKLFF. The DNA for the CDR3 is TGTGCCAGCAGCCTAACAGGGGGAGTGGAGGAAAAACTGTTTTTT.